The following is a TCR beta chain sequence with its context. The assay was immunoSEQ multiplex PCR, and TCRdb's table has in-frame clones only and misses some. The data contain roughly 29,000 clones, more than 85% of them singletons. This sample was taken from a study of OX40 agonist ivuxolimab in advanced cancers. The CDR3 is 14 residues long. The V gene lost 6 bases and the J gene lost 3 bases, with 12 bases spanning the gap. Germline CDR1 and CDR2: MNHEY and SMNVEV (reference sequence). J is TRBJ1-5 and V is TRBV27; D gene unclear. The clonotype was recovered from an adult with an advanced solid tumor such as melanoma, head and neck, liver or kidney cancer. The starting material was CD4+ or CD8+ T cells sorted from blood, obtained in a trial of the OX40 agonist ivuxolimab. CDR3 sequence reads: CASSPGWNNQPQHF. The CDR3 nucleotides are TGTGCCAGCAGCCCCGGGTGGAACAATCAGCCCCAGCATTTT.